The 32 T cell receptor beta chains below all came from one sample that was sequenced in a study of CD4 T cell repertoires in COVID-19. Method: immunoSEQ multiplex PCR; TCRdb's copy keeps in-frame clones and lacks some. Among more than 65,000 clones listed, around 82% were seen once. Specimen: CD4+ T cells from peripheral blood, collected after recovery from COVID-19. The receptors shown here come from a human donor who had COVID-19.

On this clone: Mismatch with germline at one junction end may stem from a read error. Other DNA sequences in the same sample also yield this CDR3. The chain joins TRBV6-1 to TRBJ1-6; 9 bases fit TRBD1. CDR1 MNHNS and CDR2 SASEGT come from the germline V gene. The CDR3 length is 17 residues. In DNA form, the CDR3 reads TGTGCCAGCAGTGACTTCGGGACAGGGCCGGGAAATTCGCCCCTCCACTTT. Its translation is CASSDFGTGPGNSPLHF.

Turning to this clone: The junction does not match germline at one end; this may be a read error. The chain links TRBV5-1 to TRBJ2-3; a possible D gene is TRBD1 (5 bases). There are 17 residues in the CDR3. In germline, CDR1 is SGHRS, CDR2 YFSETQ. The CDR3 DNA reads TGCGCCAGCACCTTGGGGCCTTGGGTTGCCTTGTCAAATACGCAGTATTTT. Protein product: CASTLGPWVALSNTQYF.

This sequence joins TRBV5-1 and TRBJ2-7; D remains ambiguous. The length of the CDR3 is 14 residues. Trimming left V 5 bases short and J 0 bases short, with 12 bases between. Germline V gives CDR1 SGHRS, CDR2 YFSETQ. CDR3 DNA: TGCGCCAGCAGAGCGACGGGCACCTCCTACGAGCAGTACTTC. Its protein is CASRATGTSYEQYF.

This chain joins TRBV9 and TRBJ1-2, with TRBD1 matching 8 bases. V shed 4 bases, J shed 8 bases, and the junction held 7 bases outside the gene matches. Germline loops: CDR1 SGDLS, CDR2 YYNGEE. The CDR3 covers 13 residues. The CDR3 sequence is CASSLDRAKGYTF. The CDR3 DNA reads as TGTGCCAGCAGCTTGGACAGGGCGAAGGGCTACACCTTC.

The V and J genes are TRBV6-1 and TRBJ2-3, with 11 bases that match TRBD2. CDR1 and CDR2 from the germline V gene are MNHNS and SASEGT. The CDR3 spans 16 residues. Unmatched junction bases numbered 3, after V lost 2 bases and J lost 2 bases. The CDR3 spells CASSEFSGGDTDTQYF. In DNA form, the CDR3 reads TGTGCCAGCAGTGAATTTAGCGGGGGGGACACAGATACGCAGTATTTT.

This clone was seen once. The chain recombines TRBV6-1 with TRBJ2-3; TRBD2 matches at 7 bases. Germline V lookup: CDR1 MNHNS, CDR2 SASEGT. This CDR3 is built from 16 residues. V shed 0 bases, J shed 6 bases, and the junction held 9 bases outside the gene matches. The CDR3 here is CASSEAGGGTRDTQYF. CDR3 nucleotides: TGTGCCAGCAGTGAAGCGGGGGGGGGAACCAGGGATACGCAGTATTTT.

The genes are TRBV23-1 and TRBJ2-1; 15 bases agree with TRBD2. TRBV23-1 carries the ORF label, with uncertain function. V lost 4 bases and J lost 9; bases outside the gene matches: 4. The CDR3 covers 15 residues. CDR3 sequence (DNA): TGCGCCAGCAGTCCGGGACTAGCGGGAGGCTTTGAGCAGTTCTTC. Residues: CASSPGLAGGFEQFF.

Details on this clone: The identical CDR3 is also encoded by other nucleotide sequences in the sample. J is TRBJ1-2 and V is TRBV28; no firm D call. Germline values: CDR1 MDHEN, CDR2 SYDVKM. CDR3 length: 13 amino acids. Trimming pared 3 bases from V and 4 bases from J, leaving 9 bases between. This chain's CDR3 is CASSFAATYGYTF. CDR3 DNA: TGTGCCAGCAGTTTCGCAGCCACCTATGGCTACACCTTC.

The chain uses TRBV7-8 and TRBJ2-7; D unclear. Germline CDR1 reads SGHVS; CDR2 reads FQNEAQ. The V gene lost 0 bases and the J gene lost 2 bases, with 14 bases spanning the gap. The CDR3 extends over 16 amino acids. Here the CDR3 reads CASSLAAGGGPYEQYF. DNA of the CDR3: TGTGCCAGCAGCTTAGCCGCTGGTGGTGGGCCCTACGAGCAGTACTTC.

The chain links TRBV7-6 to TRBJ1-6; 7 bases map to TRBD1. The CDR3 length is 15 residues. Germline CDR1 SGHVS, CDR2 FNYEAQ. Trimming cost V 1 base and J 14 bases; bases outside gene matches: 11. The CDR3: CASSLGAGGVEALHF. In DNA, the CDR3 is TGTGCCAGCAGCTTAGGGGCAGGGGGGGTAGAAGCCCTCCACTTT. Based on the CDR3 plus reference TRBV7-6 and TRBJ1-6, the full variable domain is GAGVSQSPRYKVTKRGQDVALRCDPISGHVSLYWYRQALGQGPEFLTYFNYEAQQDKSGLPNDRFSAERPEGSISTLTIQRTEQRDSAMYRCASSLGAGGVEALHFGNGTRLTVT.

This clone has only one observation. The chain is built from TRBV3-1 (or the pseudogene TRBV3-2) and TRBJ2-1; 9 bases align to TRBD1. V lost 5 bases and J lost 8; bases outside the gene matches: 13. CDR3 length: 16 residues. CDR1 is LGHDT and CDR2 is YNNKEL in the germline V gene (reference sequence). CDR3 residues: CASSSPGTGLVYEQFF. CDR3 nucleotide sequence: TGTGCCAGCAGCTCCCCCGGGACAGGGCTTGTTTATGAGCAGTTCTTC.

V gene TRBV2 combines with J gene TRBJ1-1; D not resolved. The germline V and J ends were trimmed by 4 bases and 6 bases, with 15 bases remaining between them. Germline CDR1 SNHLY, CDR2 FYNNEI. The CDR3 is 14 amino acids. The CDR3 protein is CASSVQGGGAEAFF. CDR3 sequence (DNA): TGTGCCAGCAGTGTTCAAGGCGGCGGCGCTGAAGCTTTCTTT. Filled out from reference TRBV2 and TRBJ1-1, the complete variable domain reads EPEVTQTPSHQVTQMGQEVILRCVPISNHLYFYWYRQILGQKVEFLVSFYNNEISEKSEIFDDQFSVERPDGSNFTLKIRSTKLEDSAMYFCASSVQGGGAEAFFGQGTRLTVV.

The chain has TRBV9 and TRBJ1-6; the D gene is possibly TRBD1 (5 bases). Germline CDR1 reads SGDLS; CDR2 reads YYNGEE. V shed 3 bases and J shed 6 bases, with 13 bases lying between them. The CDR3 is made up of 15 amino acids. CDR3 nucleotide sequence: TGTGCCAGCAGCGAGCGGGGGGGAAGTAATTCACCCCTCCACTTT. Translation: CASSERGGSNSPLHF.

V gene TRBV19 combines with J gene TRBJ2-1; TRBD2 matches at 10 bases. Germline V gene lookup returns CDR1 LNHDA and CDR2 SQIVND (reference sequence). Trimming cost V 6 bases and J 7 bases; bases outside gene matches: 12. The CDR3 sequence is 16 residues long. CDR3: CASSPQTAGGGNEQFF. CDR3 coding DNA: TGTGCCAGTAGCCCACAAACAGCGGGAGGGGGAAATGAGCAGTTCTTC.

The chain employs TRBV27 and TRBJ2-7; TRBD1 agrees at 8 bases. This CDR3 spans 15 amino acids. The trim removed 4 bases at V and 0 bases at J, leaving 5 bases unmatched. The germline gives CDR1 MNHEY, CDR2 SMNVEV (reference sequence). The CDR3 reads CASSSWTGLSYEQYF. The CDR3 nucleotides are TGTGCCAGCAGTTCATGGACAGGGCTCTCCTACGAGCAGTACTTC.

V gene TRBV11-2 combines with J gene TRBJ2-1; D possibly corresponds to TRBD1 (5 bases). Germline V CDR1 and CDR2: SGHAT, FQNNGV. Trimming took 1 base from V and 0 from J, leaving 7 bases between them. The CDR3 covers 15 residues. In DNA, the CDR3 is TGTGCCAGCAGCTTAGGGCAGGGCTCCTACAATGAGCAGTTCTTC. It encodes CASSLGQGSYNEQFF.

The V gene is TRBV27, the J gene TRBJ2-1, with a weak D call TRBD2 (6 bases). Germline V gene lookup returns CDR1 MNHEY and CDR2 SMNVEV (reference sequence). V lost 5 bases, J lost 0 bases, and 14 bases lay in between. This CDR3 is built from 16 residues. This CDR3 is CASSLGTPSSYNEQFF. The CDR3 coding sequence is TGTGCCAGCAGTCTGGGGACTCCCAGCTCCTACAATGAGCAGTTCTTC.

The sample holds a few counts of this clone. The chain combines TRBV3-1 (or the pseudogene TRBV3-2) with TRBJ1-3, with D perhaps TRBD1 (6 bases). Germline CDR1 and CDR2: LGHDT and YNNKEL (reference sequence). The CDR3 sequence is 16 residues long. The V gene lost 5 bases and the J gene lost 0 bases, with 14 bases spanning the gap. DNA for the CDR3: TGTGCCAGCAGCTTCGGACAGTTGGGCTCTGGAAACACCATATATTTT. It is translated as CASSFGQLGSGNTIYF.

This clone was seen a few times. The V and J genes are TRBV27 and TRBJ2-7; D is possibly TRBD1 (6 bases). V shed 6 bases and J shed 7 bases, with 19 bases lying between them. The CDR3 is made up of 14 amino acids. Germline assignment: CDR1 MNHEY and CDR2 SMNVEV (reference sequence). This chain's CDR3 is CASSPRGDSREQYF. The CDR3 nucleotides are TGTGCCAGCAGCCCCAGGGGAGACTCTAGGGAGCAGTACTTC.

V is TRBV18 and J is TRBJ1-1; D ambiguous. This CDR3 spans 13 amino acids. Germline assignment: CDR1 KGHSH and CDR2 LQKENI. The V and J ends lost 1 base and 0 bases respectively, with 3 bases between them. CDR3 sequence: CASSPQVNTEAFF. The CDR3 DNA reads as TGTGCCAGCTCACCACAGGTGAACACTGAAGCTTTCTTT. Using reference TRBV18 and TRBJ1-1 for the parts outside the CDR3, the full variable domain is NAGVMQNPRHLVRRRGQEARLRCSPMKGHSHVYWYRQLPEEGLKFMVYLQKENIIDESGMPKERFSAEFPKEGPSILRIQQVVRGDSAAYFCASSPQVNTEAFFGQGTRLTVV.

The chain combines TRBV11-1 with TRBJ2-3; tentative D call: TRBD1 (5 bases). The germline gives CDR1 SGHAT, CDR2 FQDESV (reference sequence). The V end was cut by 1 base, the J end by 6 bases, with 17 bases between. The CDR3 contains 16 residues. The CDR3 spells CASSLEGPFGADTQYF. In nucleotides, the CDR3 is TGTGCCAGCAGCTTAGAGGGGCCCTTCGGAGCGGATACGCAGTATTTT.

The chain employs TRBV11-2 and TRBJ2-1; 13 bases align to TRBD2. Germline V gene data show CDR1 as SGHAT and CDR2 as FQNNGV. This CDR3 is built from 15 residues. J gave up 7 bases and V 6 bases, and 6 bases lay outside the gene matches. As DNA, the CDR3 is TGTGCCAGCAGAACGGGACTAGCGGGACAAAATGAGCAGTTCTTC. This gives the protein CASRTGLAGQNEQFF.

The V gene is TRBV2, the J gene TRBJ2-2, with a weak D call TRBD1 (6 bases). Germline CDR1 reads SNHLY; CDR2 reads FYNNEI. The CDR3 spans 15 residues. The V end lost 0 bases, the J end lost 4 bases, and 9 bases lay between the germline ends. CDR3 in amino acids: CASSEAGGGTGELFF. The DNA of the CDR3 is TGTGCCAGCAGTGAAGCAGGGGGTGGCACCGGGGAGCTGTTTTTT. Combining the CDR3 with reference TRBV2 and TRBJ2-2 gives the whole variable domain EPEVTQTPSHQVTQMGQEVILRCVPISNHLYFYWYRQILGQKVEFLVSFYNNEISEKSEIFDDQFSVERPDGSNFTLKIRSTKLEDSAMYFCASSEAGGGTGELFFGEGSRLTVL.

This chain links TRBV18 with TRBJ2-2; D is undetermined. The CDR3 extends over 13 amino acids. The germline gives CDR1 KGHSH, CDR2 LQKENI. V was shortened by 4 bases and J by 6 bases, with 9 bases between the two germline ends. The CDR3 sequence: CASSRSGPGELFF. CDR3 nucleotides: TGTGCCAGCTCACGAAGTGGACCCGGGGAGCTGTTTTTT.

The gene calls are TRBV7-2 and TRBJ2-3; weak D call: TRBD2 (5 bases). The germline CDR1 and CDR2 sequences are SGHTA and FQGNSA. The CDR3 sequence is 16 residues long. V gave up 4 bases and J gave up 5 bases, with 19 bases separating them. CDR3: CASSSHRVRVGDTQYF. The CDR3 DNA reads TGTGCCAGCAGCTCCCATAGGGTGCGGGTAGGAGATACGCAGTATTTT.

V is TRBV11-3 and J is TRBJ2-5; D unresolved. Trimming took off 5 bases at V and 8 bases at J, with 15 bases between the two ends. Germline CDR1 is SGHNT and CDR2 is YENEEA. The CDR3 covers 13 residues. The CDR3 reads CASSPTRTQTQYF. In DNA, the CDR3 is TGTGCCAGCAGCCCCACCCGAACCCAAACCCAGTACTTC.

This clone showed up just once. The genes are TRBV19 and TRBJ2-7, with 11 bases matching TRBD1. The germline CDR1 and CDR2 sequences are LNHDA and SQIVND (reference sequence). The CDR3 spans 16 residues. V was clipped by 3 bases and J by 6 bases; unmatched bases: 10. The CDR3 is CASSIEVGTGGLEQYF. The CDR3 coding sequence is TGTGCCAGTAGTATCGAAGTGGGGACAGGGGGTCTCGAGCAGTACTTC.

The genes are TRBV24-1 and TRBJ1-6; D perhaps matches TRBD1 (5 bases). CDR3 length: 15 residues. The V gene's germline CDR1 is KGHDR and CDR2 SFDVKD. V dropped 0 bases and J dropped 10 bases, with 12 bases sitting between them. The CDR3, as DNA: TGTGCCACCAGTGATTTGCGGGGGGGTGGCTCACCCCTCCACTTT. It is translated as CATSDLRGGGSPLHF.

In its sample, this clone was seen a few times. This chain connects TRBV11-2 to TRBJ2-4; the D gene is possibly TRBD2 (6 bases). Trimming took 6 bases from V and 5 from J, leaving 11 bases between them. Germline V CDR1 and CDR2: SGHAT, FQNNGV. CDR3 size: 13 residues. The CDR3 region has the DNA TGTGCCAGCAGTGTGGGAGGCCAAAACATTCAGTACTTC. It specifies CASSVGGQNIQYF. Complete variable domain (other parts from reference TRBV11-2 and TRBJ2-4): EAGVAQSPRYKIIEKRQSVAFWCNPISGHATLYWYQQILGQGPKLLIQFQNNGVVDDSQLPKDRFSAERLKGVDSTLKIQPAKLEDSAVYLCASSVGGQNIQYFGAGTRLSVL.

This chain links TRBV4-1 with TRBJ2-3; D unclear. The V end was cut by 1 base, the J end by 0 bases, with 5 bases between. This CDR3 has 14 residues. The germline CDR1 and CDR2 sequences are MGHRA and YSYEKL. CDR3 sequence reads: CASSQGPSTDTQYF. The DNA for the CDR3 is TGCGCCAGCAGCCAAGGACCTAGCACAGATACGCAGTATTTT.

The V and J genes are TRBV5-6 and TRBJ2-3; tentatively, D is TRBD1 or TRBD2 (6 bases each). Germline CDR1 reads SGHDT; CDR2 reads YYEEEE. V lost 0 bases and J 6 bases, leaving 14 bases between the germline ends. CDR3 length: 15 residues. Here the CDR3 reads CASSLVFGGLDTQYF. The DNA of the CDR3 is TGTGCCAGCAGCTTGGTTTTCGGGGGCCTGGATACGCAGTATTTT.

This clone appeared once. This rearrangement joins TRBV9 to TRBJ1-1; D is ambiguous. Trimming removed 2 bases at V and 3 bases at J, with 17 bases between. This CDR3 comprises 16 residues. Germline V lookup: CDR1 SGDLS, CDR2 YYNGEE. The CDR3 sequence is CASSVSTGLMDTEAFF. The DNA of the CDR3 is TGTGCCAGCAGCGTGAGTACGGGATTGATGGACACTGAAGCTTTCTTT. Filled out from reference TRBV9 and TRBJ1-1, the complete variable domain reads DSGVTQTPKHLITATGQRVTLRCSPRSGDLSVYWYQQSLDQGLQFLIQYYNGEERAKGNILERFSAQQFPDLHSELNLSSLELGDSALYFCASSVSTGLMDTEAFFGQGTRLTVV.